This T cell receptor (beta chain) was identified in a study of shared T cell receptors in the human thymus. Trimming took off 0 bases at V and 5 bases at J, with 14 bases between the two ends. Germline lookup yields CDR1 LGHNA and CDR2 YNFKEQ. The CDR3 spans 17 residues. The method was immunoSEQ multiplex PCR; TCRdb's version includes in-frame clones alone and lacks a portion of them. This table holds roughly 700,000 clones, more than 75% found once. These sequences were also reported in another study, on human thymus T cells. This second report adds: Donor material was obtained from healthy Finnish infants undergoing corrective surgery for congenital heart defects. Resections from corrective heart surgery provided thymus tissue. What appeared biased in thymic and blood repertoires was the usage of V and J genes. Related work found strong thymic repertoire overlap between unrelated individuals.

The sample consisted of thymocytes. The TCR sequence derives from a boy in the first two years of life with a congenital heart defect. The rearrangement links TRBV4-2 to TRBJ1-6; D call uncertain. CDR3 residues: CASSQDRSPPDNSPLHF. CDR3 nucleotides: TGTGCCAGCAGCCAAGATCGGAGTCCCCCAGATAATTCACCCCTCCACTTT.